One and the same sample provided the 21 T cell receptor beta chains below, sequenced in a study of blood T cells in healthy people across ages. Combining a sample-barcoded 5' primer with a J-beta primer mix, a second PCR ran for about 6 to 12 cycles. TCRdb passed the 5' RACE reads through MiXCR, listing each CDR3 protein once. The sample yields some 710,000 distinct CDR3 sequences, about 45% seen once. Sequencing used blood. All receptors derive from a man older than 75 in good health.

This chain joins TRBV20-1 and TRBJ1-2; 7 bases match TRBD1. The V gene's germline CDR1 is DFQATT and CDR2 SNEGSKA (reference sequence). CDR3 size: 13 residues. Losses at the gene ends were 1 base for V and 6 bases for J; bases not matched to a gene: 5. CDR3 amino acids: CSARGEGANGYTF. DNA of the CDR3: TGCAGTGCTAGAGGGGAGGGGGCGAATGGCTACACCTTC.

This clonotype was seen only a few times. The chain is built from TRBV6-5 and TRBJ2-1, with D possibly matching TRBD2 (7 bases). Germline V gene data show CDR1 as MNHEY and CDR2 as SVGAGI. Trimming took 2 bases from V and 10 from J, leaving 18 bases between them. This CDR3 contains 15 residues. Written as DNA, the CDR3 is TGTGCCAGCAGTTACCGGGGGAGGGGGGAGGAGGAGCAGTTCTTC. This sequence encodes CASSYRGRGEEEQFF.

V gene TRBV5-5 combines with J gene TRBJ2-7, with TRBD1 matching 8 bases. The CDR3 loop spans 16 amino acids. The germline V gene has CDR1 SGHKS and CDR2 YYEKEE (reference sequence). Losses at the gene ends were 4 bases for V and 3 bases for J; bases not matched to a gene: 12. The CDR3 here is CASSGGGGQGLYEQYF. DNA for the CDR3: TGTGCCAGCAGCGGCGGCGGCGGACAGGGCCTCTACGAGCAGTACTTC.

This clonotype was observed once. The chain employs TRBV13 and TRBJ2-1; D tentatively fits TRBD1 or TRBD2 (6 bases each). The CDR3 covers 18 residues. In germline, CDR1 is PRHDT, CDR2 FYEKMQ (reference sequence). V was trimmed by 2 bases and J by 3 bases, leaving 20 bases between them. The CDR3: CASSLRGGNAGHYNEQFF. The CDR3 bases are TGTGCCAGCAGCTTACGTGGAGGAAATGCGGGACACTACAATGAGCAGTTCTTC.

This clonotype was seen only a few times. This chain uses TRBV7-2 with TRBJ2-7; D not resolved. V lost 4 bases to trimming and J lost 6 bases, with 10 bases between them. In germline, CDR1 is SGHTA, CDR2 FQGNSA. There are 12 residues in the CDR3. The CDR3 nucleotides read TGTGCCAGCAGCTCCTATGGGTCCGAGCAGTACTTC. Translation gives CASSSYGSEQYF.

The V and J genes are TRBV7-3 and TRBJ2-3, with 14 bases aligning to TRBD2. The germline CDR1 and CDR2 sequences are SGHTA and FQGTGA. V dropped 2 bases and J dropped 6; count of bases not matched to a gene: 4. This CDR3 is 16 amino acids long. CDR3 region: CASSLGTSGSVDTQYF. The CDR3 DNA reads as TGTGCCAGCAGCTTAGGGACTAGCGGGAGTGTTGATACGCAGTATTTT.

Concerning this clonotype: A read error may produce the germline difference seen at one junction end. The V call is TRBV5-1, the J call TRBJ1-6; TRBD1 might be the D (5 bases). Germline V gene sequence: CDR1 SGHRS, CDR2 YFSETQ. The CDR3 is 15 residues long. The CDR3 DNA sequence: TGCGCCAACAGCAGGGCCAACCCCTCGGGTTCACCCCCCCACTTT. This codes for CANSRANPSGSPPHF.

CDR3 residues: CASLGGGTNYGYTF. In DNA form, the CDR3 reads TGTGCCAGTCTGGGGGGCGGAACTAACTATGGCTACACCTTC. The chain links TRBV28 to TRBJ1-2, with D possibly TRBD1 on 6 matching bases. The CDR3 runs to 14 residues. V lost 9 bases and J 0 bases, leaving 14 bases between the germline ends. Looked up from germline, CDR1 is MDHEN and CDR2 is SYDVKM.

The gene calls are TRBV2 and TRBJ2-5; D uncertain. The J call may be faulty, since TRBJ2-7 better matches the DNA end. The CDR3 has 13 residues. Germline V CDR1 and CDR2: SNHLY, FYNNEI. The CDR3 coding sequence is TGTGCCAGCAGTGAAGGTGAGGTATCCGAGCAGTACTTC. Encoded protein: CASSEGEVSEQYF.

The V and J genes are TRBV11-2 and TRBJ2-1; D remains ambiguous. V gave up 3 bases and J gave up 6 bases, with 12 bases separating them. Per the germline V gene, CDR1 is SGHAT and CDR2 is FQNNGV. The CDR3 is made up of 14 amino acids. In nucleotides, the CDR3 is TGTGCCAGCAGCTTCCGACCCGCCGGCAATGAGCAGTTCTTC. Protein product: CASSFRPAGNEQFF.

There are a few counts of this clonotype. The rearrangement joins TRBV6-5 to TRBJ2-1; TRBD1 agrees at 11 bases. The length of the CDR3 is 15 residues. Germline values: CDR1 MNHEY, CDR2 SVGAGI. The V gene end was trimmed by 6 bases and the J gene end by 9 bases; junction bases not matched to a gene: 10. CDR3 DNA: TGTGCCAGCAGCCCCGGGACAGGGGGAATATTTGAGCAGTTCTTC. Its protein product is CASSPGTGGIFEQFF.

J is TRBJ2-2 and V is TRBV24-1, with D tentatively TRBD1 or TRBD2 (5 bases each). There are 16 residues in the CDR3. The germline gives CDR1 KGHDR, CDR2 SFDVKD. The germline V and J ends were trimmed by 3 bases and 0 bases, with 10 bases remaining between them. The CDR3 DNA sequence: TGTGCCACCAGTGATACCCCGGGACCGAACACCGGGGAGCTGTTTTTT. This sequence encodes CATSDTPGPNTGELFF.

V gene TRBV3-1 combines with J gene TRBJ2-5; D is possibly TRBD1 or TRBD2 (5 bases each). The DNA end lines up better with TRBJ2-7; the J call may be wrong. Germline loops: CDR1 LGHDT, CDR2 YNNKEL (reference sequence). There are 16 residues in the CDR3. DNA of the CDR3: TGTGCCAGCAGCCCTTACCCGGGACGGGCAAATTCCGAGCAGTACTTC. Encoded protein: CASSPYPGRANSEQYF.

The rearrangement links TRBV20-1 to TRBJ2-5, with 12 bases matching TRBD1. In germline, CDR1 is DFQATT, CDR2 SNEGSKA (reference sequence). The CDR3 contains 16 residues. Trimming cost V 6 bases and J 1 base; bases outside gene matches: 9. The CDR3 here is CSAGTGGESTQETQYF. CDR3 bases: TGCAGTGCCGGGACAGGGGGCGAGTCCACCCAAGAGACCCAGTACTTC.

The chain has TRBV20-1 and TRBJ2-1; 9 bases are a match to TRBD1. Germline V lookup: CDR1 DFQATT, CDR2 SNEGSKA (reference sequence). Trimming cost V 6 bases and J 0 bases; bases outside gene matches: 3. CDR3 length: 14 amino acids. The CDR3 bases are TGCAGTGCGGAGGGACAGGGCTCCTACAATGAGCAGTTCTTC. It specifies CSAEGQGSYNEQFF.

The V and J genes are TRBV18 and TRBJ2-1; D possibly corresponds to TRBD1 (6 bases). There are 14 residues in the CDR3. V lost 2 bases and J lost 13, with 18 bases in between. Germline V gene lookup returns CDR1 KGHSH and CDR2 LQKENI. The CDR3 bases are TGTGCCAGCTCACCAAATAAACAGGGAGAGACCCAGTTCTTC. This sequence encodes CASSPNKQGETQFF.

This clonotype was detected only a few times. The chain is built from TRBV5-1 and TRBJ2-3, with D unclear. CDR3 length: 14 residues. V lost 2 bases and J 4 bases, leaving 11 bases between the germline ends. The germline CDR1 and CDR2 sequences are SGHRS and YFSETQ. CDR3 sequence reads: CASSLFSGPDTQYF. In nucleotides, the CDR3 is TGCGCCAGCAGCTTATTCTCAGGCCCAGATACGCAGTATTTT.

The chain couples TRBV24-1 to TRBJ2-3, with 13 bases lining up with TRBD2. Per the germline V gene, CDR1 is KGHDR and CDR2 is SFDVKD. The CDR3 has 17 residues. After removal of 2 bases from V and 3 bases from J, the junction contained 4 bases not matched to a gene. The CDR3, as DNA: TGTGCCACCAGTGATTCTTGGACTAGCGGGAGAACAGATACGCAGTATTTT. Its protein product is CATSDSWTSGRTDTQYF.

The rearrangement links TRBV7-2 to TRBJ2-7; 7 nucleotides match TRBD2. V lost 5 bases to trimming and J lost 5 bases; unmatched junction nucleotides: 9. Looked up from germline, CDR1 is SGHTA and CDR2 is FQGNSA. There are 14 residues in the CDR3. CDR3 sequence: CASSQSRAGHEQYF. CDR3 sequence (DNA): TGTGCCAGCAGCCAATCCCGAGCGGGACACGAGCAGTACTTC.

The J gene is TRBJ1-1, the V gene TRBV14; D gene unclear. Germline loops: CDR1 SGHDN, CDR2 FVKESK. V was trimmed by 0 bases and J by 4 bases, leaving 6 bases between them. The CDR3 has 13 amino acids. The CDR3 loop is CASSQERFTEAFF. The DNA of the CDR3 is TGTGCCAGCAGCCAAGAGAGATTCACTGAAGCTTTCTTT.

The chain has TRBV3-1 and TRBJ1-6; D is perhaps TRBD1 (5 bases). Trimming stripped 0 bases from V and 3 bases from J, with 6 bases between. The CDR3 has 15 amino acids. Germline lookup yields CDR1 LGHDT and CDR2 YNNKEL (reference sequence). CDR3 amino acids: CASSQDRDYNSPLHF. The CDR3 DNA is TGTGCCAGCAGCCAAGACAGGGACTATAATTCACCCCTCCACTTT.